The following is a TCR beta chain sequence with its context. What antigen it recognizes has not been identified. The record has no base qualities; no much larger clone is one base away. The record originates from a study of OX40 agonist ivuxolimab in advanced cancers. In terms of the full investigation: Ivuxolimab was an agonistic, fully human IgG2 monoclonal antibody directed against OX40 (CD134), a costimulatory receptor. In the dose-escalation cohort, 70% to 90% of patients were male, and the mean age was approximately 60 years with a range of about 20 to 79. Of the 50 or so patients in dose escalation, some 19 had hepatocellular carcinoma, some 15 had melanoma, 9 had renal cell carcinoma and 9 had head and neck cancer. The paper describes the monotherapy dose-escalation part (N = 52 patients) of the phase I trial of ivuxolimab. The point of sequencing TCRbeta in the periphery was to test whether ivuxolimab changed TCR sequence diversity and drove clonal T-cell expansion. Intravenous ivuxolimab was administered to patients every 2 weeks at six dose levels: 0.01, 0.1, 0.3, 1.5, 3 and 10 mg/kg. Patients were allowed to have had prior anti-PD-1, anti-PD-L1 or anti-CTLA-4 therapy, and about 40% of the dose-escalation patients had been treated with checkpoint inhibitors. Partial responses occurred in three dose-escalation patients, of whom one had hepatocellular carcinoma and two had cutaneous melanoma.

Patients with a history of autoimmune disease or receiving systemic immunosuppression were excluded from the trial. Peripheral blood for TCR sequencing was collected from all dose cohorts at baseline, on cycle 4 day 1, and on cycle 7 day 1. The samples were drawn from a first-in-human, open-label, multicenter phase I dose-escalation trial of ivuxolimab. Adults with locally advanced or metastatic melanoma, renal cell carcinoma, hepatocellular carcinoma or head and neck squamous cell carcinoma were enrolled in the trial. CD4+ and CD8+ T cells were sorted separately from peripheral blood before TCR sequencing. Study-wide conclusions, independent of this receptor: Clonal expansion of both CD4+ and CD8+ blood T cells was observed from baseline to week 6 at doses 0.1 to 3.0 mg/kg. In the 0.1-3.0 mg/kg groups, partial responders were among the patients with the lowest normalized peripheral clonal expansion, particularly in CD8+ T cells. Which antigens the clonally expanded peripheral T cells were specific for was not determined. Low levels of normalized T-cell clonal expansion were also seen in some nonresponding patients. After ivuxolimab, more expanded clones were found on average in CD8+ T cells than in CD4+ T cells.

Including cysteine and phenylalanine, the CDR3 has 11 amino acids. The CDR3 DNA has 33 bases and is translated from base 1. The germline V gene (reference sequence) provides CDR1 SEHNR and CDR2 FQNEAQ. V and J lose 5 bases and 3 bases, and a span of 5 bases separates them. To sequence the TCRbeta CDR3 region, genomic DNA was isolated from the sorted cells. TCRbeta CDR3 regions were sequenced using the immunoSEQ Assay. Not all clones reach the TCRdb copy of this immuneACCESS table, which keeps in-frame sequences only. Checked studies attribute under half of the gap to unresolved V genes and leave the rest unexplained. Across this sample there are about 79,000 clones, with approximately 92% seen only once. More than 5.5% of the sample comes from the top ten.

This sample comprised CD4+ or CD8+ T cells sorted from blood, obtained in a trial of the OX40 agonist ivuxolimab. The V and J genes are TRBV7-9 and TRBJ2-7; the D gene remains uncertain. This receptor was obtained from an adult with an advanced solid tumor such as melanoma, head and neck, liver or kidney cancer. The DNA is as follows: TGTGCCAGCAGCACGCTCTACGAGCAGTACTTC. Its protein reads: CASSTLYEQYF.